This T cell receptor beta chain was sequenced for a study of shared clonotypes between healthy human individuals. Looked up from germline, CDR1 is SGHRS and CDR2 is YFSETQ. The length of the CDR3 is 12 residues. With 5 bases removed from V and 6 bases from J, the gap between germline ends came to 8 bases. Measured with immunoSEQ multiplex PCR; TCRdb has only the in-frame clones, and not every one. The sample lists about 530,000 clones, about 75% seen once, with approximately 13% in the top ten. The chain is built from TRBV5-1 and TRBJ1-4, with no clear D. The sequenced sample was PBMCs. The sequence came from a woman aged 40 to 55 in good health. Some clones in this sample may be carry-over from other donors' samples. CDR3 nucleotide sequence: TGCGCCAGCAGGAGGACGGATGAAAAACTGTTTTTT. Its protein is CASRRTDEKLFF.